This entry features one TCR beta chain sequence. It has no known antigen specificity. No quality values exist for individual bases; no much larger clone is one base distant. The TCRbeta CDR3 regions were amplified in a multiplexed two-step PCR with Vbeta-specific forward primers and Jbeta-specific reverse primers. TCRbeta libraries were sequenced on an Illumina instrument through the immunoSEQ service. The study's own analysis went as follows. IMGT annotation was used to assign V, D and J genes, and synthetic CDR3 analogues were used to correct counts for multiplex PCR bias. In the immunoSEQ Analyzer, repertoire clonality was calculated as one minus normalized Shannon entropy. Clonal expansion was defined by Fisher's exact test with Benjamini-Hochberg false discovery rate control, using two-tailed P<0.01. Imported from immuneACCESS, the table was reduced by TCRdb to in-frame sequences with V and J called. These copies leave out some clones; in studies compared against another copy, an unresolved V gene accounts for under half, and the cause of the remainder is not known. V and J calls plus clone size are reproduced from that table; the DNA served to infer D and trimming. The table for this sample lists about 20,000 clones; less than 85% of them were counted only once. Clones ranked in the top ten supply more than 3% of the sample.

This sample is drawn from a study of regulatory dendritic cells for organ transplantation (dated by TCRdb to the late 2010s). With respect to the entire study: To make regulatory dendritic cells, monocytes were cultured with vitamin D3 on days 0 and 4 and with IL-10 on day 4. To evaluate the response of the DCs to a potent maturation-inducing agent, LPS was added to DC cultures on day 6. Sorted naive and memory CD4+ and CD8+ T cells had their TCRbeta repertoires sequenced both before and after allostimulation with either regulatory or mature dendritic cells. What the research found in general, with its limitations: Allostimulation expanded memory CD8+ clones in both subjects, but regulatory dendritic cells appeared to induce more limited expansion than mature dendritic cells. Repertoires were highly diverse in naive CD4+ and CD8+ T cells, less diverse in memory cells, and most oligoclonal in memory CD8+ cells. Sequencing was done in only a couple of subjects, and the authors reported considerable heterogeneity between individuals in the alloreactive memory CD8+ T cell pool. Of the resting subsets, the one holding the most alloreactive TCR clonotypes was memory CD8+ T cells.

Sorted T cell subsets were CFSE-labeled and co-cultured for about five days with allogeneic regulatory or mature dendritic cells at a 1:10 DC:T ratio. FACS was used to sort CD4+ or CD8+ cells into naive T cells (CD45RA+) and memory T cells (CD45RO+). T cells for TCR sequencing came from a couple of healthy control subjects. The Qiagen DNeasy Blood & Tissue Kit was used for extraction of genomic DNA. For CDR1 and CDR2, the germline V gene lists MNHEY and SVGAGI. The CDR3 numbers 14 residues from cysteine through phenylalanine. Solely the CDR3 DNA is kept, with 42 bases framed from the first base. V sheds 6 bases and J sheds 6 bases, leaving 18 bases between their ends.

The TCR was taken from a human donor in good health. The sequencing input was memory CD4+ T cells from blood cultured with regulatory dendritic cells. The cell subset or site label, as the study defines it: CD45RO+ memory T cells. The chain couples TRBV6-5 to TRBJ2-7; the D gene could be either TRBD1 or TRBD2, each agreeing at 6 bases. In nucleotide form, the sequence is TGTGCCAGCAGGCCAAACAGGGACTCAGGCGAGCAGTACTTC. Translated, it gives CASRPNRDSGEQYF.